The present entry profiles one T cell receptor beta chain with its context. This specimen comes from a study of blood T cell repertoires in COVID-19. Per germline, CDR1 MNHNY and CDR2 SVGAGI (reference sequence). The CDR3 runs to 16 residues. Trimming took 3 bases from V and 0 from J, leaving 14 bases between them. This table comes from immunoSEQ multiplex PCR, and its TCRdb copy is limited to in-frame clones, with some not included. The table includes roughly 200,000 clones, roughly 76% detected once. The sequence was collected from a woman aged 40 to 55 with COVID-19, enrolled during active disease. Material for sequencing was peripheral blood. This chain links TRBV6-6 with TRBJ1-1; maybe TRBD1 (5 bases). The CDR3 DNA reads as TGTGCCAGCAGTTATAAAACAGGAGCCATGAACACTGAAGCTTTCTTT. Its translation: CASSYKTGAMNTEAFF.